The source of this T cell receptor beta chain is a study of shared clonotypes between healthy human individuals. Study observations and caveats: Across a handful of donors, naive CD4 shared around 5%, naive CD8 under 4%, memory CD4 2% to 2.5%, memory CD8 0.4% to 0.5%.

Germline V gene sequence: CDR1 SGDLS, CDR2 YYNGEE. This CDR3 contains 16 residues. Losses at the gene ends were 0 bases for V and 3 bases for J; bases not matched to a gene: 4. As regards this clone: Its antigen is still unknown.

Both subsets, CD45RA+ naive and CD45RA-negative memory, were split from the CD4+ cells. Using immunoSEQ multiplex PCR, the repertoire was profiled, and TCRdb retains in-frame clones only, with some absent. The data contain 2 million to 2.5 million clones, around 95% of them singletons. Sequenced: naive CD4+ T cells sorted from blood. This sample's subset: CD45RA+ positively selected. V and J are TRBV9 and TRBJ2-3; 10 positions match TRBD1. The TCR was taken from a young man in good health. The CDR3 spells CASSVGTGGRTDTQYF. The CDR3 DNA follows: TGTGCCAGCAGCGTAGGGACAGGGGGTAGGACAGATACGCAGTATTTT.